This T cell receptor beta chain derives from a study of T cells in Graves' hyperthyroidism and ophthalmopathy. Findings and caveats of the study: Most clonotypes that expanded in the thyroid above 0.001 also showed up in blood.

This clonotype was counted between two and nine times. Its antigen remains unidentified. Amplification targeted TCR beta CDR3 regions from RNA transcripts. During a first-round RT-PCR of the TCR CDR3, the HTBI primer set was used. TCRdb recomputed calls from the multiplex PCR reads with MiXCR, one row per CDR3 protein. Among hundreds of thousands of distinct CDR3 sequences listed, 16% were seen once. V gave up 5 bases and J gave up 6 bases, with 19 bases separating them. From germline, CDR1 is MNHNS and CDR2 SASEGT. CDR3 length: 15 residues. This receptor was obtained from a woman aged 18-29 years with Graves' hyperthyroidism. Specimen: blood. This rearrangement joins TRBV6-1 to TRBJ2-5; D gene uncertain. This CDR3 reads CASSSLTVDSKTQYF. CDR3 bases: TGTGCCAGCAGTTCCCTGACGGTTGATTCAAAGACCCAGTACTTC.